Described below is a single T cell receptor beta chain sequence and its context. In the authors' workflow: Cell counts per sample came from amplifying reference gene primers. Produced via immunoSEQ multiplex PCR; TCRdb's table is partial and in-frame only. D and trimming come from the DNA, and the V and J calls and clone size come from that table. In the table there are roughly 100,000 clones, over 65% of which are singletons. The data stem from a study of blood T cell repertoires in COVID-19. As for the study in general: Samples taken during acute and convalescent COVID-19 were collected in the United States, Italy and Spain. PBMCs, B-cell-depleted T cells, or T cells provided the cDNA or gDNA that made up the material.

Trimming took 6 bases from V and 11 from J, leaving 19 bases between them. In germline, CDR1 is MNHEY, CDR2 SVGAGI. CDR3 size: 13 residues. This clonotype was sampled from a human donor in a cohort sampled during active COVID-19. Sequenced sample: peripheral blood. This sequence joins TRBV6-5 and TRBJ1-2, with a weak D call TRBD1 (5 bases). This CDR3 is CASSSGPFGGYTF. The CDR3 coding sequence is TGTGCCAGCAGCTCCGGGCCCTTTGGGGGGTACACCTTC.